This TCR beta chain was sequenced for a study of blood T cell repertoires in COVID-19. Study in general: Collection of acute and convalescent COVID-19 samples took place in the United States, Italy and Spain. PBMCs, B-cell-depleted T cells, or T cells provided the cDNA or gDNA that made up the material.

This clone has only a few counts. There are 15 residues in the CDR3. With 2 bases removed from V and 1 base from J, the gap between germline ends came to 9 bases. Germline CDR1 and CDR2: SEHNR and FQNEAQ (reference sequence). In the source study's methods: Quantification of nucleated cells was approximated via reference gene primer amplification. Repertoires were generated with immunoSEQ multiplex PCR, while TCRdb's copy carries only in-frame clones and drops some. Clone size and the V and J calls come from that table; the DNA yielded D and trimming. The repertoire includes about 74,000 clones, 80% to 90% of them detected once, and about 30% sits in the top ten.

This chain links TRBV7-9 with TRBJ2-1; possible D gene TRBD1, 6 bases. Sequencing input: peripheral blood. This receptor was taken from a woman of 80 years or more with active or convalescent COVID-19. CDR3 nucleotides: TGTGCCAGCAGCTTATCACAGGGTTCCTACAATGAGCAGTTCTTC. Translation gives CASSLSQGSYNEQFF.